A selection of T cell receptor beta chains follows, all from one sample in a study of a mutant IDH1 vaccine in newly diagnosed glioma. The antigens for these receptors are not known. Sequenced by immunoSEQ multiplex PCR; TCRdb stores in-frame clones only, minus some. The sample comprises roughly 25,000 clones, about 77% of which are singletons, and roughly 10% rests with the top ten. This specimen was PBMCs, taken from a glioma patient whose treatment included an IDH1 peptide vaccine. The receptors were sampled from a man between 35 and 55 years old with glioma. Both conserved end residues are part of each CDR3. The order of the fields is D gene, V gene, clone size, J gene, CDR3 DNA, CDR3 protein. The D gene is left open where the match is weak. Only part of the rows carry a size: once, few, many, or a class if the clone is expanded.

D: NA
V: TRBV19
size: NA
J: TRBJ2-2
DNA: TGTGCCAGTAGTCCGGGGCGGGGACGGACCCCGCTCGAGGAGCTGTTTTTT
CDR3: CASSPGRGRTPLEELFF

D: TRBD2
V: TRBV7-2
size: NA
J: TRBJ2-5
DNA: TGTGCCAGCAGCCCCTCCGGGAGGGAGACCCAGTACTTC
CDR3: CASSPSGRETQYF

D: NA
V: TRBV6-1
size: few
J: TRBJ1-5
DNA: TGTGCCAGCAGTCCCCCCGGGATGTATCAGCCCCAGCATTTT
CDR3: CASSPPGMYQPQHF

D: NA
V: TRBV4-1
size: NA
J: TRBJ2-1
DNA: TGCGCCAGCAGCCAAGAAAAGGAGGCGGGACATGAGCAGTTCTTC
CDR3: CASSQEKEAGHEQFF

D: NA
V: TRBV28
size: NA
J: TRBJ2-3
DNA: TGTGCCAGCAGTTCCCAGACTTCCCCAGGGCCAGATACGCAGTATTTT
CDR3: CASSSQTSPGPDTQYF

D: TRBD2
V: TRBV14
size: NA
J: TRBJ2-1
DNA: TGTGCCAGCAGCCAAGATTGGGGCCTAGCGGGAGCCTACAATGAGCAGTTCTTC
CDR3: CASSQDWGLAGAYNEQFF

D: TRBD2
V: TRBV11-2
size: NA
J: TRBJ2-5
DNA: TGTGCCAGCAGCTTAGTTGGCGGGAGCCCCCAAGAGACCCAGTACTTC
CDR3: CASSLVGGSPQETQYF

D: TRBD2
V: TRBV6-4
size: NA
J: TRBJ2-3
DNA: TGTGCCAGCAGTGAATTAGCGGGAGCGAGCACAGATACGCAGTATTTT
CDR3: CASSELAGASTDTQYF

D: TRBD2
V: TRBV27
size: NA
J: TRBJ2-5
DNA: TGTGCCAGCAGTTTATCTACCCGGGACGGGGGGGAGACCCAGTACTTC
CDR3: CASSLSTRDGGETQYF

D: TRBD1
V: TRBV27
size: few
J: TRBJ2-7
DNA: TGTGCCAGCAGTCGCTACGGACAGGCGACCTCCTACGAGCAGTACTTC
CDR3: CASSRYGQATSYEQYF

D: NA
V: TRBV19
size: NA
J: TRBJ1-1
DNA: TGTGCCAGTAGTATGGGGTTTGGAAACACTGAAGCTTTCTTT
CDR3: CASSMGFGNTEAFF

D: NA
V: TRBV18
size: NA
J: TRBJ1-2
DNA: TGTGCCAGCTCCCCTGGGACTAGGGACTATGGCTACACCTTC
CDR3: CASSPGTRDYGYTF

D: NA
V: TRBV5-1
size: NA
J: TRBJ1-2
DNA: TGCGCCAGCAGCTCGGGGGAAGGGGTGAAAGGCTACACCTTC
CDR3: CASSSGEGVKGYTF

D: TRBD2
V: TRBV6-1
size: NA
J: TRBJ2-5
DNA: TGTGCCAGCAGTGAACGGACTAGCCGTCGGAGGATGGAGACCCAGTACTTC
CDR3: CASSERTSRRRMETQYF

D: NA
V: TRBV2
size: once
J: TRBJ2-3
DNA: TGTGCCAGCGAAATAGGGGGTGCGAGGGAGTATTTT
CDR3: CASEIGGAREYF

D: NA
V: TRBV5-4
size: once
J: TRBJ1-1
DNA: TGTGCCAGCAGCTTAGTTTCAGGGGCCACTGAAGCTTTCTTT
CDR3: CASSLVSGATEAFF

D: TRBD2
V: TRBV7-8
size: few
J: TRBJ2-1
DNA: TGTGCCAGCAGCCCGCGGGCGGGAGGGCCGATTGAGCAGTTCTTC
CDR3: CASSPRAGGPIEQFF

D: TRBD1
V: TRBV30
size: NA
J: TRBJ2-3
DNA: TGTGCCTGGACAGGGGGCGTAGTTGCGGCAGATACGCAGTATTTT
CDR3: CAWTGGVVAADTQYF

D: NA
V: TRBV20-1
size: NA
J: TRBJ1-2
DNA: TGCAGTGCGGGGGGTCGGTATGGCTACACCTTC
CDR3: CSAGGRYGYTF

D: TRBD2
V: TRBV7-2
size: once
J: TRBJ2-3
DNA: TGTGCCAGCGGCACAACTAGCGTAAGTCGCACAGATACGCAGTATTTT
CDR3: CASGTTSVSRTDTQYF

D: NA
V: TRBV28
size: NA
J: TRBJ2-3
DNA: TGTGCCAGCCGCACTCCCGGGGATACGCAGTATTTT
CDR3: CASRTPGDTQYF

D: TRBD1
V: TRBV7-6
size: once
J: TRBJ1-1
DNA: TGTGCCAGCAGCTCCGGGACAGCCACTGAAGCTTTCTTT
CDR3: CASSSGTATEAFF

D: NA
V: TRBV7-2
size: NA
J: TRBJ2-5
DNA: TGTGCCAGCAGCTCAATGGCAGAGAGGTACCAAGAGACCCAGTACTTC
CDR3: CASSSMAERYQETQYF

D: NA
V: TRBV29-1
size: NA
J: TRBJ1-3
DNA: TGCAGCGTTGAAGGCTTGGTGGGTACGGGGTCTGGAAACACCATATATTTT
CDR3: CSVEGLVGTGSGNTIYF

D: NA
V: TRBV7-2
size: NA
J: TRBJ1-6
DNA: TGTGCCAGCAGCCCTTATAATTCACCCCTCCACTTT
CDR3: CASSPYNSPLHF

D: NA
V: TRBV7-9
size: NA
J: TRBJ2-1
DNA: TGTGCCAGCAACAAAGGGGGGAGCTCCCACAATGAGCAGTTCTTC
CDR3: CASNKGGSSHNEQFF

D: NA
V: TRBV6-1
size: NA
J: TRBJ1-5
DNA: TGTGCCACCTTACGAGGCAGGGGAGGCAATCAGCCCCAGCATTTT
CDR3: CATLRGRGGNQPQHF

D: TRBD2
V: TRBV9
size: NA
J: TRBJ2-1
DNA: TGTGCCAGCAGCCCGGGACTAGGGGAGCAGTTCTTC
CDR3: CASSPGLGEQFF

D: TRBD2
V: TRBV6-4
size: NA
J: TRBJ2-3
DNA: TGTGCCAGCAGTGACGCTGGTGCGGGAGATTGCACAGATACGCAGTATTTT
CDR3: CASSDAGAGDCTDTQYF

D: TRBD2
V: TRBV15
size: NA
J: TRBJ2-7
DNA: TGTGCCACCAGCAGCTCCGGGACTAGCGCCCGGTTTTCCTACGAGCAGTACTTC
CDR3: CATSSSGTSARFSYEQYF

D: TRBD2
V: TRBV10-3
size: NA
J: TRBJ2-5
DNA: TGTGCCATCGGCAGCGGGGTACGCCAAGAGACCCAGTACTTC
CDR3: CAIGSGVRQETQYF

D: NA
V: TRBV29-1
size: NA
J: TRBJ2-3
DNA: TGCAGCGTTGTAGAAGAGACTTCGTCGGATACGCAGTATTTT
CDR3: CSVVEETSSDTQYF

D: TRBD2
V: TRBV4-3
size: NA
J: TRBJ2-1
DNA: TGCGCCAGCAGCCAGAGTTTGATTAGCGGGAGGGCCGATATTTCCTACAATGAGCAGTTCTTC
CDR3: CASSQSLISGRADISYNEQFF

D: NA
V: TRBV10-2
size: NA
J: TRBJ2-1
DNA: TGCGCCAGCAGTGAGGGAACAGGTAGCTCCTACAATGAGCAGTTCTTC
CDR3: CASSEGTGSSYNEQFF

D: NA
V: TRBV6-5
size: few
J: TRBJ1-2
DNA: TGTGCCAGCAGAGGAACACGGCGAGTTGGCTACACCTTC
CDR3: CASRGTRRVGYTF

D: TRBD2
V: TRBV27
size: NA
J: TRBJ2-2
DNA: TGTGCCAGCAGTTTATCCGGGACTAGGCCCGGGGAGCTGTTTTTT
CDR3: CASSLSGTRPGELFF

D: TRBD1
V: TRBV11-2
size: NA
J: TRBJ2-6
DNA: TGTGCCAGCAGCCATGACAGGGATGAGGGCTCTGGGGCCAACGTCCTGACTTTC
CDR3: CASSHDRDEGSGANVLTF

D: NA
V: TRBV11-2
size: NA
J: TRBJ1-3
DNA: TGTGCCAGCAGCTTATCTGAGGGTCGCCCAAACACCATATATTTT
CDR3: CASSLSEGRPNTIYF

D: NA
V: TRBV6-6
size: NA
J: TRBJ1-1
DNA: TGTGCCAGCAATCTACAGGGGAACACTGAAGCTTTCTTT
CDR3: CASNLQGNTEAFF

D: TRBD1
V: TRBV29-1
size: NA
J: TRBJ1-2
DNA: TGCAGCGCCGGGGTAGGGACAGTCTATGGCTACACCTTC
CDR3: CSAGVGTVYGYTF

D: NA
V: TRBV5-1
size: NA
J: TRBJ1-3
DNA: TGCGCCAGCACCGGGAGTGCGGGATCTGGAAACACCATATATTTT
CDR3: CASTGSAGSGNTIYF

D: NA
V: TRBV7-2
size: NA
J: TRBJ1-2
DNA: TGTGCCAGCAGCTTAACGGCCGTCGGGATCTATGGCTACACCTTC
CDR3: CASSLTAVGIYGYTF

D: NA
V: TRBV2
size: NA
J: TRBJ1-1
DNA: TGTGCCAGCAGTGAAGCGTGGAGGGGGGCCACTGAAGCTTTCTTT
CDR3: CASSEAWRGATEAFF

D: NA
V: TRBV10-1
size: NA
J: TRBJ2-7
DNA: TGCGCCAGCAGTGGGACCTCCTACGAGCAGTACTTC
CDR3: CASSGTSYEQYF

D: NA
V: TRBV11-3
size: NA
J: TRBJ1-4
DNA: TGTGCCAGCAGCCCCAGCCCGTATGAAAAACTGTTTTTT
CDR3: CASSPSPYEKLFF

D: NA
V: TRBV6-5
size: NA
J: TRBJ1-1
DNA: TGTGCCAGCAGTTACACCCGGGACACTTCCAACACTGAAGCTTTCTTT
CDR3: CASSYTRDTSNTEAFF

D: NA
V: TRBV9
size: NA
J: TRBJ1-2
DNA: TGTGCCAGCAGCGTAGCTACCAGGATTGCTGGCTACACCTTC
CDR3: CASSVATRIAGYTF

D: NA
V: TRBV9
size: NA
J: TRBJ2-3
DNA: TGTGCCAGCAGCGTAGTCCAGGGAAGCACAGATACGCAGTATTTT
CDR3: CASSVVQGSTDTQYF

D: NA
V: TRBV6-1
size: NA
J: TRBJ2-7
DNA: TGTGCCAGCAACGGGGTGCCCTACGAGCAGTACTTC
CDR3: CASNGVPYEQYF

D: NA
V: TRBV19
size: NA
J: TRBJ1-1
DNA: TGTGCCAGTAGTATGGCAGTGAACACTGAAGCTTTCTTT
CDR3: CASSMAVNTEAFF

D: TRBD1
V: TRBV19
size: NA
J: TRBJ1-1
DNA: TGTGCCAGTAGCCCGAAGGGGGCTGGCACTGAAGCTTTCTTT
CDR3: CASSPKGAGTEAFF

D: NA
V: TRBV6-5
size: NA
J: TRBJ1-6
DNA: TGTGCCAGCAGTTACTCGACCCAGGGGATTTCACCCCTCCACTTT
CDR3: CASSYSTQGISPLHF

D: TRBD1
V: TRBV19
size: NA
J: TRBJ2-3
DNA: TGTGCCAGTAGTATAGGGGGACAGGTATCAGATACGCAGTATTTT
CDR3: CASSIGGQVSDTQYF